This TCR beta chain was observed in a study of breast tumors, draining lymph nodes, adjacent tissues. General study findings and limits: Tumor repertoires ranked between lymph nodes and nontumor tissue in diversity, with V and J gene preferences.

Via MiXCR, TCRdb re-called the multiplex PCR reads, giving one row per CDR3 protein. The repertoire consists of fewer than 200,000 distinct CDR3 sequences, with 30% to 40% occurring once and the leading ten covering 3.8%. CDR1 is GTSNPN, CDR2 SVGIG, per germline (reference sequence). V gave up 0 bases and J gave up 7 bases; unmatched junction bases: 13. This CDR3 spans 16 amino acids. Note on this clonotype: Its antigen is not known.

The lymph nodes were axillary draining lymph nodes from breast cancer patients. The chain carries TRBV30 and TRBJ1-2; TRBD1 matches at 8 bases. The sample comprised axillary lymph node tissue. This clonotype was sampled from a female donor with breast cancer. Some clones in this sample may be carry-over from other donors' samples. CDR3 nucleotide sequence: TGTGCCTGGAGTGTACTCCGGACAGGGAATAGGGCTGGCTACACCTTC. The encoded protein is CAWSVLRTGNRAGYTF.